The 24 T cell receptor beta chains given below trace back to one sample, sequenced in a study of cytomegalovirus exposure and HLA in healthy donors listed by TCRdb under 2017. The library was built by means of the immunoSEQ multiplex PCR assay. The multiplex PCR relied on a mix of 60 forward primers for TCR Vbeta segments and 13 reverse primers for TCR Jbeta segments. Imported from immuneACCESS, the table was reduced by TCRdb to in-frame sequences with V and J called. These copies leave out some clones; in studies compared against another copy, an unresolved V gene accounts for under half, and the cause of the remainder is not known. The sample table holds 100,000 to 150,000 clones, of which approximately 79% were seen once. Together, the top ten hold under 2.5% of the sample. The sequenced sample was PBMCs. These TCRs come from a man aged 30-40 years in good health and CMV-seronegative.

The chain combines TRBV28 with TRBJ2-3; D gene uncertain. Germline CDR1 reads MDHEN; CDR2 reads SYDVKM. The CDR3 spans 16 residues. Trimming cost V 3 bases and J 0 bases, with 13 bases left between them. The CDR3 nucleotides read TGTGCCAGCAGTTTTAATGGGTACAGAAGCACAGATACGCAGTATTTT. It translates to CASSFNGYRSTDTQYF.

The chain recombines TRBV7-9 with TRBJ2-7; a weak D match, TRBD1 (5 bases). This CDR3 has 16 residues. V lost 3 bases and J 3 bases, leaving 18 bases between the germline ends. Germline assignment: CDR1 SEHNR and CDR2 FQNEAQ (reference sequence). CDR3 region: CASSLDAHGHNYEQYF. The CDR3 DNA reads TGTGCCAGCAGCTTGGATGCCCACGGACATAACTACGAGCAGTACTTC.

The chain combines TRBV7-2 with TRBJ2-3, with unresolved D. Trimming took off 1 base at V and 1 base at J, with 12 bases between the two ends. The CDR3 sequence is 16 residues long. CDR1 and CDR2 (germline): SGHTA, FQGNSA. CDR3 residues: CASSLGTGFGTDTQYF. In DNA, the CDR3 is TGTGCCAGCAGCTTAGGCACGGGTTTCGGCACAGATACGCAGTATTTT.

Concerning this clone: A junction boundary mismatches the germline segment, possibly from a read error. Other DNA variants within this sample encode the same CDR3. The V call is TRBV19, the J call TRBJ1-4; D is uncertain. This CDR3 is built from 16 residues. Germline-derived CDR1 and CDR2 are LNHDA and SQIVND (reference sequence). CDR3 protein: CASSAPGKATNEKLFF. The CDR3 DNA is TGTGCCAGTAGCGCCCCGGGAAAAGCAACCAATGAAAAACTGTTTTTT.

DNA for the CDR3: TGTGCCATCAGTGATGGGGGGACAGAACTTTACGAGCAGTACTTC. Protein: CAISDGGTELYEQYF. The chain employs TRBV10-3 and TRBJ2-5, with a weak D call TRBD1 (7 bases). The end of the DNA is better explained by TRBJ2-7, so the J call may be wrong. The CDR3 is 15 amino acids. Germline V gene sequence: CDR1 ENHRY, CDR2 SYGVKD.

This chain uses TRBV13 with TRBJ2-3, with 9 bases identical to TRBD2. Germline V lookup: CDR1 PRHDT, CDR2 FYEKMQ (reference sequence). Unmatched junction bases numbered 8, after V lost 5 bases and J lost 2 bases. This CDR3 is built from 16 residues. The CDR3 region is CASSHIAGATTDTQYF. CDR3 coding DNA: TGTGCCAGCAGCCACATAGCGGGGGCTACCACAGATACGCAGTATTTT.

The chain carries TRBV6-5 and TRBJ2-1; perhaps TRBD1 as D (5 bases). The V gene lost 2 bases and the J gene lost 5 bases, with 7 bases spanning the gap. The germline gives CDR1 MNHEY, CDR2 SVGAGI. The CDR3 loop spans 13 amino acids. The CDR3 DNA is TGTGCCAGCAGTTACAGGGGCAACAATGAGCAGTTCTTC. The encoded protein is CASSYRGNNEQFF.

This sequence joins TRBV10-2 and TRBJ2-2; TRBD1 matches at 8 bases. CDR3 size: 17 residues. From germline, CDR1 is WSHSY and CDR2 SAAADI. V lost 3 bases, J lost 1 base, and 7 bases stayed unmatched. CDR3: CASSDPGTGLNTGELFF. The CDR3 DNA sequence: TGCGCCAGCAGTGACCCCGGGACAGGATTGAACACCGGGGAGCTGTTTTTT.

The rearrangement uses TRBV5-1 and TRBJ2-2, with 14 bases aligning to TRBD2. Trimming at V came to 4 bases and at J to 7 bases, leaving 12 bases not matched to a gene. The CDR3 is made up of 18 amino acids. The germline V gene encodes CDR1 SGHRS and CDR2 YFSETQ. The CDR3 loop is CASSLPTSGGARDGELFF. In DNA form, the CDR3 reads TGCGCCAGCAGCCTTCCGACTAGCGGGGGGGCTCGTGACGGGGAGCTGTTTTTT.

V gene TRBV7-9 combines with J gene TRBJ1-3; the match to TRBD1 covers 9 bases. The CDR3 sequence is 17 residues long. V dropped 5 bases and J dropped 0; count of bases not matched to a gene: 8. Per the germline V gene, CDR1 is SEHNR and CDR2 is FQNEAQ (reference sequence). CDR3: CASSTWTGDNSGNTIYF. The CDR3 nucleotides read TGTGCCAGCAGCACGTGGACAGGGGATAACTCTGGAAACACCATATATTTT.

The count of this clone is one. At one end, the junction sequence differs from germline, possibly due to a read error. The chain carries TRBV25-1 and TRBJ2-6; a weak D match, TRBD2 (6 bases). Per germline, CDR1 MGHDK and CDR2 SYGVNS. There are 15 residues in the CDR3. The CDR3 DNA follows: TGTGCCAGCATTCGGAGCGGGTACGGAGCCAACGGCCTGACTTTC. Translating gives CASIRSGYGANGLTF.

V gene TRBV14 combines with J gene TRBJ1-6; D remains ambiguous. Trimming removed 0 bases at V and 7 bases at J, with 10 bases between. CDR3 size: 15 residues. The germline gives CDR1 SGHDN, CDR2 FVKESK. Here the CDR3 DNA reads TGTGCCAGCAGCCAAGACGGGTTCGTAAATTCACCCCTCCACTTT. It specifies CASSQDGFVNSPLHF.

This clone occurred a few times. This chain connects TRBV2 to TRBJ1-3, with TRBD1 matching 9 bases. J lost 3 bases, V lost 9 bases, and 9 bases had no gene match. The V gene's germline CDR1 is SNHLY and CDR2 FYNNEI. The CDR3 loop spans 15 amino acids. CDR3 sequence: CASLQTGGIGNTIYF. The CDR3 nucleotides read TGTGCCAGTCTACAGACAGGGGGTATTGGAAACACCATATATTTT.

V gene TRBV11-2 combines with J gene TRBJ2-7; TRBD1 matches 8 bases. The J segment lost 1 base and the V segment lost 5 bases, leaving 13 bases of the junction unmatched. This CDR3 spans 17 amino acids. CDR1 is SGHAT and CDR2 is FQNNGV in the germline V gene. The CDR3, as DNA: TGTGCCAGCAGCCCCCCCCGGACAGGGCCTCTTTCCTACGAGCAGTACTTC. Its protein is CASSPPRTGPLSYEQYF.

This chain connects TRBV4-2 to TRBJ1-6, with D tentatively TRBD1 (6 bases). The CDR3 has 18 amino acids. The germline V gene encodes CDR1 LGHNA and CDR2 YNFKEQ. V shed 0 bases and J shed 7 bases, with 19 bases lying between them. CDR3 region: CASSQEGGAHPGNSPLHF. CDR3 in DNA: TGTGCCAGCAGCCAAGAAGGGGGGGCGCATCCGGGGAATTCACCCCTCCACTTT.

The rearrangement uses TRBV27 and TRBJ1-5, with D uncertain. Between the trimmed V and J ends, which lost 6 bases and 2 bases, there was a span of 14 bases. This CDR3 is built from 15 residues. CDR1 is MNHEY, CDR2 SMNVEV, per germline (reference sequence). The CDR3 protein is CASRPEAGGNQPQHF. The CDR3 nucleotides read TGTGCCAGCAGGCCAGAAGCGGGAGGCAATCAGCCCCAGCATTTT.

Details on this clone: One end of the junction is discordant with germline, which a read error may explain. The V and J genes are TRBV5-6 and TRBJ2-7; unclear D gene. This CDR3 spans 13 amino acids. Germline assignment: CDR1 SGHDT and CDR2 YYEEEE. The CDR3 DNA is TGTACCAGCAGGCCTGGCGGAACCTACGAGCAGTACTTC. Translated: CTSRPGGTYEQYF.

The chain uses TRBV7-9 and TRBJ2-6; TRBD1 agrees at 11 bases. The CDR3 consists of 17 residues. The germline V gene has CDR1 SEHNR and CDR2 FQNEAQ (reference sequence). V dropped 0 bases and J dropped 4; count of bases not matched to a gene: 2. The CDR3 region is CASSLADRGPGANVLTF. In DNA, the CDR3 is TGTGCCAGCAGCTTAGCGGACAGGGGGCCCGGGGCCAACGTCCTGACTTTC.

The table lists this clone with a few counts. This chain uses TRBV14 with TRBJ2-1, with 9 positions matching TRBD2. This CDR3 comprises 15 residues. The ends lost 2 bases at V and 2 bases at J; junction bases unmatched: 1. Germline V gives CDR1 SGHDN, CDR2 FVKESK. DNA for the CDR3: TGTGCCAGCAGCCAAATAGCGGGGGCCTACAATGAGCAGTTCTTC. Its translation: CASSQIAGAYNEQFF.

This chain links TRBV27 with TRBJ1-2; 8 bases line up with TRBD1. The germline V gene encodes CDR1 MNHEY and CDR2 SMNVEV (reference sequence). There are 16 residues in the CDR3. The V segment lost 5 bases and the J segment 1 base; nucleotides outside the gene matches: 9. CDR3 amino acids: CASSPSQGAYNYGYTF. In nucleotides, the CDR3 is TGTGCCAGCAGTCCGTCGCAGGGGGCCTATAACTATGGCTACACCTTC.

CDR3 DNA: TGCGCCAGCAGCTTGGGGGGACTAGCGGCGACAGATACGCAGTATTTT. Encoded protein: CASSLGGLAATDTQYF. The chain combines TRBV5-1 with TRBJ2-3; TRBD2 agrees at 11 bases. V was pared by 0 bases and J by 3 bases, with 3 bases of the junction left unmatched. The CDR3 totals 16 residues. CDR1 is SGHRS and CDR2 is YFSETQ in the germline V gene.

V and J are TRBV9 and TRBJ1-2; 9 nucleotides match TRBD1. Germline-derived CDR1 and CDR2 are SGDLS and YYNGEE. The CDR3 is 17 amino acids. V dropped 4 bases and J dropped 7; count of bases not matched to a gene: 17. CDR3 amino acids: CASSSNLGAPGQGGYTF. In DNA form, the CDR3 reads TGTGCCAGCAGCTCCAATTTGGGGGCTCCGGGACAGGGTGGCTACACCTTC. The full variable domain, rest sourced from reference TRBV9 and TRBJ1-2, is DSGVTQTPKHLITATGQRVTLRCSPRSGDLSVYWYQQSLDQGLQFLIQYYNGEERAKGNILERFSAQQFPDLHSELNLSSLELGDSALYFCASSSNLGAPGQGGYTFGSGTRLTVV.

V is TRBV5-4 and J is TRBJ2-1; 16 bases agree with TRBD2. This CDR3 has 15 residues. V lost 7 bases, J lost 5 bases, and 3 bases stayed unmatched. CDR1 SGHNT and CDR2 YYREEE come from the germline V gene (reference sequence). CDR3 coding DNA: TGTGCCAGCTCCGGGACTAGCGGGGGGGACAATGAGCAGTTCTTC. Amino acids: CASSGTSGGDNEQFF.

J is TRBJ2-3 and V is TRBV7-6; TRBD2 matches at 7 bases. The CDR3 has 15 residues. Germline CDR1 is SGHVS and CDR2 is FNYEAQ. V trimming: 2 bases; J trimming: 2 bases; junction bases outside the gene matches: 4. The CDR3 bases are TGTGCCAGCAGCTTAAGCGGGGTTTTCACAGATACGCAGTATTTT. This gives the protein CASSLSGVFTDTQYF.